This T cell receptor (beta chain) was recovered during a study of metastatic and nonmetastatic thyroid tumors. In the case of this clone: A read error may explain this, as a much larger clone is one base away. The same CDR3 arises from other DNA sequences in this sample as well.

CDR1 and CDR2 from the germline V gene are LGHDT and YNNKEL (reference sequence). The CDR3 loop spans 13 amino acids. Deletions cut 7 bases from V and 7 bases from J, with 16 bases between. TCRdb re-called the PCR reads via MiXCR. Among 15,000 to 20,000 clones listed, approximately 20% were seen once. No patient had received any treatment before thyroid surgery. Specimen: tumor tissue. The TCR was taken from a female donor with papillary thyroid cancer or a benign thyroid nodule (not recorded which). Some clones in this sample may be carry-over from other donors' samples. The gene calls are TRBV3-1 and TRBJ2-5; D may be TRBD2 (6 bases). In DNA, the CDR3 is TGTGCCAGCACACCAGGAGGGCCCGGGACCCAGTACTTC. This encodes CASTPGGPGTQYF.